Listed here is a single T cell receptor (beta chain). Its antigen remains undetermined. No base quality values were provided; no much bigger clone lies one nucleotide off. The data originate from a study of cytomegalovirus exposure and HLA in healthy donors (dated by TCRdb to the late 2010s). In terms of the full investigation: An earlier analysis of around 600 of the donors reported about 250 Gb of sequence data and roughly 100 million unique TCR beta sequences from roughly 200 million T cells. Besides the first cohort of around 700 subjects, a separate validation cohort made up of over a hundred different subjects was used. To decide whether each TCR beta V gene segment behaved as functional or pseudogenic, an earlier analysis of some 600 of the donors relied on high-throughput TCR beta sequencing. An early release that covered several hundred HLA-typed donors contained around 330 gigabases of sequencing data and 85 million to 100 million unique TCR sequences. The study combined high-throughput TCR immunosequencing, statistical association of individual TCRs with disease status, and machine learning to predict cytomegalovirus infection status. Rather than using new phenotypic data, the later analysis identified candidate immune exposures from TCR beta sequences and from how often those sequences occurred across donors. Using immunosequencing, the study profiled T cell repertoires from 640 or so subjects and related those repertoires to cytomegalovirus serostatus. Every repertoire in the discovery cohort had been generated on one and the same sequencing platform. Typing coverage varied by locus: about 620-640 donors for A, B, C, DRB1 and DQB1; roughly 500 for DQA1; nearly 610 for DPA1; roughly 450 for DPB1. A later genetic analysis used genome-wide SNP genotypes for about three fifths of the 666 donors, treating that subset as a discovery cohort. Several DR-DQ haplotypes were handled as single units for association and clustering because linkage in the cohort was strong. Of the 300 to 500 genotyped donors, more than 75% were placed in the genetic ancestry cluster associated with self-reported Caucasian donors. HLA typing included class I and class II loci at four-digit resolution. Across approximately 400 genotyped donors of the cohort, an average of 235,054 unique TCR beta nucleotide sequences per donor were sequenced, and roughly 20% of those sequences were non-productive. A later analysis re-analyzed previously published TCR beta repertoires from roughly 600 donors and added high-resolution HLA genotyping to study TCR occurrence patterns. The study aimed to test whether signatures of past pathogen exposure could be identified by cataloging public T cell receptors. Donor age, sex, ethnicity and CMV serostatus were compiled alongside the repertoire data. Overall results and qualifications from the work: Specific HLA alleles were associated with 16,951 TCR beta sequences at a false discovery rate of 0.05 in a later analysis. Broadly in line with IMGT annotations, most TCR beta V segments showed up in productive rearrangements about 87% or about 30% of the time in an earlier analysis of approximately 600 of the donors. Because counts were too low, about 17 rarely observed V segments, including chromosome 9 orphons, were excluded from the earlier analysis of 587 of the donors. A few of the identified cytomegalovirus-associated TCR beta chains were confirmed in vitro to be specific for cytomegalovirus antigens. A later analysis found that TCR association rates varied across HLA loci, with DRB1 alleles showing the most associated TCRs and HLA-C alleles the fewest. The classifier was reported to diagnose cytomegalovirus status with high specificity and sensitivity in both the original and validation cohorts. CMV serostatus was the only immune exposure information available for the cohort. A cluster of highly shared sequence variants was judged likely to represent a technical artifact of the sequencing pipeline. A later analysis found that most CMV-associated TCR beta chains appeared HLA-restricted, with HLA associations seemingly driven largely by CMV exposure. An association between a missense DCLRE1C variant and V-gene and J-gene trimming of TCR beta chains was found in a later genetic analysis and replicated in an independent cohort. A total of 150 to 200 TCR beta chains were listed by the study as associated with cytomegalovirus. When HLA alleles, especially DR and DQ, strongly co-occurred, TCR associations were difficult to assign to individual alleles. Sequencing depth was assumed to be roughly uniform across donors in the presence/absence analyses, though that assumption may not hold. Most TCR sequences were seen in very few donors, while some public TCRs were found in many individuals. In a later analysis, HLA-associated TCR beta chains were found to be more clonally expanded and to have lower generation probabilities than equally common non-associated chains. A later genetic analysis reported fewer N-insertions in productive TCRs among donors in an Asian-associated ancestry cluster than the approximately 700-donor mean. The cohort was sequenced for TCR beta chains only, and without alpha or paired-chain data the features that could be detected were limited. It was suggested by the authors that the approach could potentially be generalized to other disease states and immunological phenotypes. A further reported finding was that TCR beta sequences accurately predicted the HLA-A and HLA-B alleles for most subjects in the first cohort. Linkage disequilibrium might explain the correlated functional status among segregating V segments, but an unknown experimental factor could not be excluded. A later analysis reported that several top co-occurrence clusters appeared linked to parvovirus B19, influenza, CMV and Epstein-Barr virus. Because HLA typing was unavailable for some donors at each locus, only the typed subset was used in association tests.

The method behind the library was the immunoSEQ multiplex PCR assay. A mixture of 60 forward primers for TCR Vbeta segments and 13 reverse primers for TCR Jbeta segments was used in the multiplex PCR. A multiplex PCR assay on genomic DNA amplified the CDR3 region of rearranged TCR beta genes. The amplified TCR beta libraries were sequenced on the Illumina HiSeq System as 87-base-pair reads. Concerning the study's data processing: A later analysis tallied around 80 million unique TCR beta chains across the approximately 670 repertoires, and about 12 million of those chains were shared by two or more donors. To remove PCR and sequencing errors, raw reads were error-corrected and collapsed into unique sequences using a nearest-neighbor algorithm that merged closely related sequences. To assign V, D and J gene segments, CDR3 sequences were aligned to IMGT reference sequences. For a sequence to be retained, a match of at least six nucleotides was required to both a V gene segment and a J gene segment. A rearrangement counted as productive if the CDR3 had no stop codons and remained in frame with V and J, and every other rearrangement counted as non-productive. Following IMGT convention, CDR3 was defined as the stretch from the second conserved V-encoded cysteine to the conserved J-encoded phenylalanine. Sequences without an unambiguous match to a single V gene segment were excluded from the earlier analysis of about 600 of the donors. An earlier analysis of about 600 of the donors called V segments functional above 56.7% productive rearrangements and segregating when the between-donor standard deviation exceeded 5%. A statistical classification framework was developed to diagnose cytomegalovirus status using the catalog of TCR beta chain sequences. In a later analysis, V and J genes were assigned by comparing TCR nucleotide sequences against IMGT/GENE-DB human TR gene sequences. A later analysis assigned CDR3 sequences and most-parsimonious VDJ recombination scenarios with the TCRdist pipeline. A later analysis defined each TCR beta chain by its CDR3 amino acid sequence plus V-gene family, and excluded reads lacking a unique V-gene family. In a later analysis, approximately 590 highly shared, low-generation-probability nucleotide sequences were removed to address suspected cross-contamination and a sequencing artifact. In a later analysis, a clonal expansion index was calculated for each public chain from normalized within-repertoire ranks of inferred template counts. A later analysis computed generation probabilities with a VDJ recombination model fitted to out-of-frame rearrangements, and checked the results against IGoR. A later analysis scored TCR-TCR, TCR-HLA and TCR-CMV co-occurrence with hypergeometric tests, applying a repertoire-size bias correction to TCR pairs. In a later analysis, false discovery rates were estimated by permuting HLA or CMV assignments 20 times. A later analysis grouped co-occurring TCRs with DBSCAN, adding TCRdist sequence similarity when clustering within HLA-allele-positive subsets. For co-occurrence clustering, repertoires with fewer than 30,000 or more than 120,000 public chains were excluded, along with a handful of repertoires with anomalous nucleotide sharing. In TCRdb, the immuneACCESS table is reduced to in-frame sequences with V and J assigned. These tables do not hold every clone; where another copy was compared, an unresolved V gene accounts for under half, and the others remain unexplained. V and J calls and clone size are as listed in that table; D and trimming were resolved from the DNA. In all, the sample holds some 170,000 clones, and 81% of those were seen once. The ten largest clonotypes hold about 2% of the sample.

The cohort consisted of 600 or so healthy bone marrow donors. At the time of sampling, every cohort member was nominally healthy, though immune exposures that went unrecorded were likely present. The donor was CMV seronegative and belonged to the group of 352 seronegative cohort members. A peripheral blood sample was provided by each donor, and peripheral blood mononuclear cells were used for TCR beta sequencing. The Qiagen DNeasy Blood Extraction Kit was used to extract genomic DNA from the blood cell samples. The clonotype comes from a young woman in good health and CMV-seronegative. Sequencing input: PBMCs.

CDR3 sequence: CASSPGEGYYNEQFF. The nucleotide sequence reads TGTGCCAGCAGCCCCGGGGAGGGGTACTACAATGAGCAGTTCTTC. The V and J segments used are TRBV7-9 and TRBJ2-1; 7 nucleotides in the junction match TRBD2. Based on the germline V gene (reference sequence), the CDR1 and CDR2 sequences are SEHNR and FQNEAQ. Unmatched junction bases come to 7, with V trimmed by 5 bases and J by 3 bases. From the cysteine up to the phenylalanine, the CDR3 has a length of 15 residues. The kept DNA is CDR3 alone, 45 bases in frame from the first base. With the rest looked up from the reference TRBV7-9 and TRBJ2-1 genes rather than sequenced, the full variable domain is DTGVSQNPRHKITKRGQNVTFRCDPISEHNRLYWYRQTLGQGPEFLTYFQNEAQLEKSRLLSDRFSAERPKGSFSTLEIQRTEQGDSAMYLCASSPGEGYYNEQFFGPGTRLTVL.